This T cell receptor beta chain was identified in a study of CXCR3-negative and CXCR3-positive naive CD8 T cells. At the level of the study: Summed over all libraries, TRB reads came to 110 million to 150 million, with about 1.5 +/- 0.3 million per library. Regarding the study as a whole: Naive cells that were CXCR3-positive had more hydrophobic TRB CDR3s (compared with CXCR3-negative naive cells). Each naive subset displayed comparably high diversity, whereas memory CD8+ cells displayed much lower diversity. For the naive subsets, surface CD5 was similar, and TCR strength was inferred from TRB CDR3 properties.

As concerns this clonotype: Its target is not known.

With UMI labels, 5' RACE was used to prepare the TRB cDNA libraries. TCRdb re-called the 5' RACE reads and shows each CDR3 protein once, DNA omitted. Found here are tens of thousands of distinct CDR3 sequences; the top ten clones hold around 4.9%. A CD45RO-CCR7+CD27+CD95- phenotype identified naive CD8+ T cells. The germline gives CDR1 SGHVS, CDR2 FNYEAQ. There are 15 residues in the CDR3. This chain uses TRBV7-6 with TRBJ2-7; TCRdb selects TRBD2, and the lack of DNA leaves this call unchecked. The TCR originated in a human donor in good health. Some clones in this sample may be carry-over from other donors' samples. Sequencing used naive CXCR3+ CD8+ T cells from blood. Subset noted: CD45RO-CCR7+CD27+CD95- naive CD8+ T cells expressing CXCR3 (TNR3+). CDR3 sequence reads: CASSLGTSGPYEQYF. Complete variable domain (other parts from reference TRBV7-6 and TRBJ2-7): GAGVSQSPRYKVTKRGQDVALRCDPISGHVSLYWYRQALGQGPEFLTYFNYEAQQDKSGLPNDRFSAERPEGSISTLTIQRTEQRDSAMYRCASSLGTSGPYEQYFGPGTRLTVT.